This passage covers 26 T cell receptor beta chains from one sample sequenced in a study of blood T cell repertoires in COVID-19 (dated by TCRdb to 2018 to 2021). To prepare the library, the immunoSEQ multiplex PCR assay was applied. Drawn from immuneACCESS, this table holds only the in-frame rearrangements with V and J called that TCRdb kept. Clones are partly lost; checked studies trace under half to an unresolved V gene and leave the rest unexplained. The sample yields some 31,000 clones; 88% were counted once. Around an eighth of the sample rests with the top ten. The sequenced sample was peripheral blood. The receptor set was obtained from a human donor with active COVID-19. The donor label of this sample is uncertain.

The chain couples TRBV15 to TRBJ2-3; perhaps TRBD1 as D (6 bases). The CDR3 loop spans 15 amino acids. Trimming took 3 bases from V and 2 from J, leaving 12 bases between them. CDR1 and CDR2 (germline): LNHNV, YYDKDF (reference sequence). CDR3 amino acids: CATSRGAHYTDTQYF. The CDR3 DNA sequence: TGTGCCACCAGCAGGGGGGCCCACTACACAGATACGCAGTATTTT.

This clone was counted only a few times. V is TRBV6-5 and J is TRBJ1-6, with D hard to call. V lost 3 bases and J lost 10, with 10 bases in between. This CDR3 region has 13 residues. Looked up from germline, CDR1 is MNHEY and CDR2 is SVGAGI. Here the CDR3 DNA reads TGTGCCAGCAGTTATGGGAGGGAGTCACCCCTCCACTTT. Encoded protein: CASSYGRESPLHF.

The chain joins TRBV3-1 (or the pseudogene TRBV3-2) to TRBJ1-6; D ambiguous. CDR1 and CDR2 from the germline V gene are LGHDT and YNNKEL (reference sequence). The CDR3 extends over 13 amino acids. V lost 4 bases, J lost 7 bases, and 8 bases lay in between. CDR3 nucleotide sequence: TGTGCCAGCAGCCGGGAGAGAAATTCACCCCTCCACTTT. Protein sequence: CASSRERNSPLHF.

This chain joins TRBV3-1 (or the pseudogene TRBV3-2) and TRBJ1-4; D call uncertain. The CDR3 is 14 residues long. In germline, CDR1 is LGHDT, CDR2 YNNKEL (reference sequence). With 4 bases removed from V and 7 bases from J, the gap between germline ends came to 13 bases. The CDR3 here is CASSLRGTSEKLFF. CDR3 DNA: TGTGCCAGCAGCCTCCGGGGTACGAGTGAAAAACTGTTTTTT.

The gene calls are TRBV3-1 (or the pseudogene TRBV3-2) and TRBJ2-7; 7 nucleotides agree with TRBD1. The ends lost 7 bases at V and 3 bases at J; junction bases unmatched: 3. The CDR3 contains 12 residues. From germline, CDR1 is LGHDT and CDR2 YNNKEL (reference sequence). This chain's CDR3 is CASTRTGYEQYF. DNA for the CDR3: TGTGCCAGCACCAGGACAGGCTACGAGCAGTACTTC.

This clone was observed once. The J gene is TRBJ2-3, the V gene TRBV6-1; the D gene is possibly TRBD1 (6 bases). Germline V CDR1 and CDR2: MNHNS, SASEGT. Trimming removed 3 bases at V and 1 base at J, with 11 bases between. CDR3 length: 15 amino acids. CDR3 sequence: CASSDGGQRTDTQYF. The CDR3 coding sequence is TGTGCCAGCAGTGATGGGGGCCAACGCACAGATACGCAGTATTTT.

This clone was picked up one time. This sequence joins TRBV29-1 and TRBJ2-1; the match to TRBD2 covers 12 bases. This CDR3 has 14 amino acids. The germline V gene encodes CDR1 SQVTM and CDR2 ANQGSEA. Trimming at V came to 6 bases and at J to 7 bases, leaving 7 bases not matched to a gene. Here the CDR3 DNA reads TGCAGCGTGGAACTAGCGGGGGGCCTTAATGAGCAGTTCTTC. Protein: CSVELAGGLNEQFF.

This clone has a single count. This rearrangement joins TRBV9 to TRBJ1-4, with D possibly matching TRBD1 (5 bases). This CDR3 region has 15 residues. The V and J ends lost 2 bases and 0 bases respectively, with 8 bases between them. Germline lookup yields CDR1 SGDLS and CDR2 YYNGEE. The DNA for the CDR3 is TGTGCCAGCAGCGTGGGAGGGGCAACTAATGAAAAACTGTTTTTT. It codes for CASSVGGATNEKLFF.

The chain combines TRBV6-6 with TRBJ1-1; D may be TRBD1 (5 bases). The V and J ends lost 6 bases and 1 base respectively, with 12 bases between them. Germline assignment: CDR1 MNHNY and CDR2 SVGAGI (reference sequence). The CDR3 sequence is 14 residues long. The CDR3 nucleotides read TGTGCCAGCAGCCGAGACAGTCGGAACACTGAAGCTTTCTTT. Its translation is CASSRDSRNTEAFF.

The chain recombines TRBV27 with TRBJ2-1, with a tentative D call TRBD2 (7 bases). In germline, CDR1 is MNHEY, CDR2 SMNVEV (reference sequence). This CDR3 spans 16 amino acids. Trimming shortened V by 3 bases and J by 4 bases, and 16 bases separated the two germline ends. CDR3 bases: TGTGCCAGCAGTTTTGGGGGGGGCTCCCGTTACAATGAGCAGTTCTTC. Translating it yields CASSFGGGSRYNEQFF.

The chain couples TRBV7-2 to TRBJ2-5; no clear D gene. This CDR3 has 14 amino acids. The germline gives CDR1 SGHTA, CDR2 FQGNSA. V lost 1 base and J 5 bases, leaving 11 bases between the germline ends. The CDR3 region has the DNA TGTGCCAGCAGCTTAGATTCATTCGCGGAGACCCAGTACTTC. This gives the protein CASSLDSFAETQYF.

The gene calls are TRBV5-1 and TRBJ1-2; 8 bases match TRBD1. Germline CDR1 reads SGHRS; CDR2 reads YFSETQ. This CDR3 comprises 15 residues. V was pared by 5 bases and J by 6 bases, with 12 bases of the junction left unmatched. CDR3 DNA: TGCGCCAGCAGTAGTACAGGGGGTTTGGGTCATGGCTACACCTTC. This sequence encodes CASSSTGGLGHGYTF.

V and J are TRBV5-6 and TRBJ1-2; D is ambiguous. The CDR3 consists of 11 residues. Between the trimmed V and J ends, which lost 4 bases and 7 bases, there was a span of 8 bases. Germline V gene data show CDR1 as SGHDT and CDR2 as YYEEEE. CDR3 DNA sequence: TGTGCCAGCAGCCTAGGTTCTGGCTACACCTTC. Its protein product is CASSLGSGYTF. The complete variable domain, with remaining parts taken from reference TRBV5-6 and TRBJ1-2, reads DAGVTQSPTHLIKTRGQQVTLRCSPKSGHDTVSWYQQALGQGPQFIFQYYEEEERQRGNFPDRFSGHQFPNYSSELNVNALLLGDSALYLCASSLGSGYTFGSGTRLTVV.

The chain carries TRBV6-2 or TRBV6-3 and TRBJ2-1, with D possibly TRBD2 on 6 matching bases. This CDR3 contains 15 residues. Trimming left V 2 bases short and J 3 bases short, with 11 bases between. The germline V gene has CDR1 MNHEY and CDR2 SVGEGT. CDR3 amino acids: CASSYLETSYNEQFF. The CDR3 DNA reads as TGTGCCAGCAGTTACCTCGAGACTAGCTACAATGAGCAGTTCTTC.

The rearrangement links TRBV19 to TRBJ2-3; TRBD1 matches at 8 bases. Germline CDR1 is LNHDA and CDR2 is SQIVND (reference sequence). The CDR3 has 15 amino acids. V trimming: 1 base; J trimming: 3 bases; junction bases outside the gene matches: 3. In nucleotides, the CDR3 is TGTGCCAGTAGTATAGGGCAGGGGGCAACAGATACGCAGTATTTT. Amino acid sequence: CASSIGQGATDTQYF. Variable domain in full (rest from reference TRBV19 and TRBJ2-3): DGGITQSPKYLFRKEGQNVTLSCEQNLNHDAMYWYRQDPGQGLRLIYYSQIVNDFQKGDIAEGYSVSREKKESFPLTVTSAQKNPTAFYLCASSIGQGATDTQYFGPGTRLTVL.

This clone was counted only a few times. The V call is TRBV12-3 or TRBV12-4, the J call TRBJ2-7, with D perhaps matching TRBD1 (5 bases). Trimming left V 6 bases short and J 0 bases short, with 9 bases between. This CDR3 contains 13 residues. The CDR3 region is CASSADSSYEQYF. The CDR3 DNA is TGTGCCAGCAGCGCCGACAGCTCCTACGAGCAGTACTTC.

This clone occurred once. This rearrangement joins TRBV21-1 to TRBJ2-3; the table's D call of TRBD1 was not tested on the DNA. TRBV21-1 is described as a pseudogene. This CDR3 contains 17 residues. The CDR3: CASSNTGTGAGTDTQYF. The CDR3 DNA reads TGTGCCAGCAGCAACACCGGGACAGGGGCTGGCACAGATACGCAGTATTTT.

The gene calls are TRBV6-5 and TRBJ2-7; maybe TRBD2 (5 bases). This CDR3 comprises 13 residues. Germline values: CDR1 MNHEY, CDR2 SVGAGI. V was pared by 0 bases and J by 6 bases, with 9 bases between. CDR3 sequence (DNA): TGTGCCAGCAGTTACTCGAGGGAGCGCGAGCAGTACTTC. Amino acids: CASSYSREREQYF.

This clone was counted between two and nine times. Other nucleotide sequences from this sample produce the same CDR3. The J gene is TRBJ1-5, the V gene TRBV6-5; D call uncertain. The length of the CDR3 is 14 residues. The V gene's germline CDR1 is MNHEY and CDR2 SVGAGI. V was pared by 2 bases and J by 6 bases, with 11 bases between. CDR3 loop: CASSYTGAGQPQHF. For the CDR3, the DNA is TGTGCCAGCAGTTACACGGGTGCGGGTCAGCCCCAGCATTTT.

The V and J genes are TRBV5-1 and TRBJ2-5; D might be TRBD1 (6 bases). Germline V gives CDR1 SGHRS, CDR2 YFSETQ. The CDR3 runs to 14 residues. Trimming removed 0 bases at V and 8 bases at J, with 14 bases between. CDR3 sequence (DNA): TGCGCCAGCAGCTTGGGGGGGCCAGAGGGCACCCAGTACTTC. Translation: CASSLGGPEGTQYF.

The rearrangement joins TRBV19 to TRBJ1-5, with unresolved D. This CDR3 is 13 amino acids long. Trimming removed 2 bases from V and 2 bases from J, with 4 bases in between. Germline-derived CDR1 and CDR2 are LNHDA and SQIVND (reference sequence). This chain's CDR3 is CASSIPGNQPQHF. The DNA of the CDR3 is TGTGCCAGTAGTATACCGGGCAATCAGCCCCAGCATTTT. Looking up the rest from reference TRBV19 and TRBJ1-5 gives the full variable domain: DGGITQSPKYLFRKEGQNVTLSCEQNLNHDAMYWYRQDPGQGLRLIYYSQIVNDFQKGDIAEGYSVSREKKESFPLTVTSAQKNPTAFYLCASSIPGNQPQHFGDGTRLSIL.

A single count supports this clone. V usage is TRBV7-2 and J usage is TRBJ2-1, with 11 bases aligning to TRBD2. This CDR3 comprises 15 residues. The germline CDR1 and CDR2 sequences are SGHTA and FQGNSA. Trimming removed 5 bases from V and 3 bases from J; junction bases left unmatched: 3. This CDR3 is CASSTGTSGYNEQFF. The CDR3 coding sequence is TGTGCCAGCAGCACCGGGACTAGCGGCTACAATGAGCAGTTCTTC.

This rearrangement joins TRBV4-3 to TRBJ2-3; 8 nucleotides agree with TRBD2. V lost 0 bases, J lost 2 bases, and 10 bases stayed unmatched. Germline-derived CDR1 and CDR2 are LGHNA and YSLEER. This CDR3 is 18 amino acids long. CDR3 coding DNA: TGCGCCAGCAGCCAAGATTGGGGTAGCGGGGAGATCACAGATACGCAGTATTTT. Protein sequence: CASSQDWGSGEITDTQYF.

The CDR3 reads CASSQGGGGATGELFF. In nucleotides, the CDR3 is TGTGCCAGCAGCCAAGGAGGAGGGGGGGCCACCGGGGAGCTGTTTTTT. The chain uses TRBV3-1 (or the pseudogene TRBV3-2) and TRBJ2-2, with a weak D call TRBD2 (7 bases). The CDR3 covers 16 residues. V lost 1 base and J 4 bases, leaving 13 bases between the germline ends. Germline V gene sequence: CDR1 LGHDT, CDR2 YNNKEL (reference sequence).

The rearrangement joins TRBV7-9 to TRBJ1-4, with D tentatively TRBD1 (5 bases). V shed 2 bases and J shed 8 bases, with 12 bases lying between them. This CDR3 is 14 amino acids long. The V gene's germline CDR1 is SEHNR and CDR2 FQNEAQ (reference sequence). The CDR3 spells CASSLIQGREKLFF. The CDR3 DNA is TGTGCCAGCAGCTTAATCCAGGGAAGGGAAAAACTGTTTTTT.

This clone came up once. The chain is built from TRBV3-1 (or the pseudogene TRBV3-2) and TRBJ1-1, with 7 bases matching TRBD1. Trimming removed 5 bases from V and 11 bases from J; junction bases left unmatched: 8. CDR3 length equals 12 residues. Germline assignment: CDR1 LGHDT and CDR2 YNNKEL (reference sequence). The CDR3 is CASSFPQGRAFF. For the CDR3, the DNA is TGTGCCAGCAGCTTCCCACAGGGGAGGGCTTTCTTT.